This T cell receptor beta chain was obtained from a study of radiation and T cells in renal cell carcinoma. Study summary: Nephrectomy followed 15 Gy stereotactic body radiation by 4 weeks.

Repertoires were generated with immunoSEQ multiplex PCR, while TCRdb's copy carries only in-frame clones and drops some. Seen here are about 150,000 clones, approximately 88% observed once, and the top ten hold about an eighth. The sample's time point: blood 2 weeks post-SBRT. Treatment described: 15 Gy SBRT to primary tumor, nephrectomy 4 weeks later. After SBRT, blood was collected at 2 and 4 weeks, plus baseline. The study's findings and limits: No pretreatment tumor biopsies were available for baseline clonotypes. In blood, top tumor clones expanded by 2 weeks, shrinking by 4.

CDR1 is SGHRS and CDR2 is YFSETQ in the germline V gene. Trimming removed 4 bases at V and 2 bases at J, with 15 bases between. CDR3 length equals 15 residues. A remark on this clone: The antigen is undetermined.

The V gene is TRBV5-1, the J gene TRBJ1-1, with a weak D call TRBD1 (5 bases). This clonotype was obtained from a woman in her fifties or sixties with renal cell carcinoma. Sequencing was performed on blood, taken from a patient whose treatment included radiotherapy and nephrectomy. The DNA for the CDR3 is TGCGCCAGCAGCATACTCCAGGGACCTAACACTGAAGCTTTCTTT. The encoded protein is CASSILQGPNTEAFF.